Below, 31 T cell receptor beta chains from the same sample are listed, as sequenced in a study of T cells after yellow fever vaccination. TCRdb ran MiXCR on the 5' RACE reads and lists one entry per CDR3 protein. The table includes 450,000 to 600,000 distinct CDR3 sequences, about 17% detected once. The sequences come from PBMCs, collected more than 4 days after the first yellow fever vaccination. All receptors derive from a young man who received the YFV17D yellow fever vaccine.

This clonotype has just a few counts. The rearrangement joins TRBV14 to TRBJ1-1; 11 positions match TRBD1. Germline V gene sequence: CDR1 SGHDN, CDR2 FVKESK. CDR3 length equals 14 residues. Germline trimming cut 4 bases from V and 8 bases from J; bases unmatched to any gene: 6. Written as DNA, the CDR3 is TGTGCCAGCAGCCCTCGGACAGGGGGCAGCGAAGCTTTCTTT. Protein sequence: CASSPRTGGSEAFF.

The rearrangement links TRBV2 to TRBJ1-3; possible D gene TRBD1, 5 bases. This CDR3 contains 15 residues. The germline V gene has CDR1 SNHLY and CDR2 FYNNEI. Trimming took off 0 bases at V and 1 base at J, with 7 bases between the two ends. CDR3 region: CASSEAWGSGNTIYF. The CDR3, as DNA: TGTGCCAGCAGTGAAGCTTGGGGGTCTGGAAACACCATATATTTT.

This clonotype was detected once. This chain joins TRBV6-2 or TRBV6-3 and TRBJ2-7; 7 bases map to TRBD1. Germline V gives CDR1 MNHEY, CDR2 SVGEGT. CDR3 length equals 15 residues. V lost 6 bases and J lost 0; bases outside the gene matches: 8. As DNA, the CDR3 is TGTGCCAGCAGCCTGACAGGGACGATCTCCTACGAGCAGTACTTC. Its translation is CASSLTGTISYEQYF.

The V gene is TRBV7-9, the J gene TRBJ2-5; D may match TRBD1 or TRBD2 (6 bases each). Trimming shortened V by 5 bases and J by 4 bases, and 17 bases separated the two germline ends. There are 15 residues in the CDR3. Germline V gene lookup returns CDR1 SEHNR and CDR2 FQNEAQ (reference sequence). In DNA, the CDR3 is TGTGCCAGCAGCGGGACATGGAGGGCGGTAGAGACCCAGTACTTC. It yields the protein CASSGTWRAVETQYF.

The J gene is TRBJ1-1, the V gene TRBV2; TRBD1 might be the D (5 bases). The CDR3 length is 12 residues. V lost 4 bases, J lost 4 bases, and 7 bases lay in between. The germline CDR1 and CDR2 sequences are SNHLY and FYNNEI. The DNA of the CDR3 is TGTGCCAGCAGTGGGAGGGGCACTGAAGCTTTCTTT. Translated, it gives CASSGRGTEAFF.

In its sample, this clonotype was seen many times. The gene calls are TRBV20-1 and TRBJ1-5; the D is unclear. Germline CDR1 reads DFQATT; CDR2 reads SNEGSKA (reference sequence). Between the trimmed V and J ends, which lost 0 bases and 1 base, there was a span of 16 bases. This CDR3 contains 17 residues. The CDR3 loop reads CSARDDKMGWSNQPQHF. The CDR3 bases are TGCAGTGCTAGAGATGATAAGATGGGCTGGAGCAATCAGCCCCAGCATTTT.

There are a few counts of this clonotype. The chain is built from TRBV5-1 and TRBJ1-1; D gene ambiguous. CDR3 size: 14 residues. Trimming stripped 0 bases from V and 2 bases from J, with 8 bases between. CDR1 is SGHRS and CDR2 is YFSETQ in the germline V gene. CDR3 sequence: CASSLVSVNTEAFF. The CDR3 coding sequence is TGCGCCAGCAGCTTGGTGTCAGTAAACACTGAAGCTTTCTTT. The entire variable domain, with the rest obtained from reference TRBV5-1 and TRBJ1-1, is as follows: KAGVTQTPRYLIKTRGQQVTLSCSPISGHRSVSWYQQTPGQGLQFLFEYFSETQRNKGNFPGRFSGRQFSNSRSEMNVSTLELGDSALYLCASSLVSVNTEAFFGQGTRLTVV.

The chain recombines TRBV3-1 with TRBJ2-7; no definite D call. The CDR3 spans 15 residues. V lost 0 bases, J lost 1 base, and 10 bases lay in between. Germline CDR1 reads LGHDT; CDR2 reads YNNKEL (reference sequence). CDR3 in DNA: TGTGCCAGCAGCCAAGAGAGCGTTGATTCCTACGAGCAGTACTTC. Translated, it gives CASSQESVDSYEQYF.

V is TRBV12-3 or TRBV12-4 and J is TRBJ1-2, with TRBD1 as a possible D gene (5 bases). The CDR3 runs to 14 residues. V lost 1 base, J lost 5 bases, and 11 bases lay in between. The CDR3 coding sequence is TGTGCCAGCAGTTTAGTGGGGGATAGTTATGGCTACACCTTC. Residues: CASSLVGDSYGYTF.

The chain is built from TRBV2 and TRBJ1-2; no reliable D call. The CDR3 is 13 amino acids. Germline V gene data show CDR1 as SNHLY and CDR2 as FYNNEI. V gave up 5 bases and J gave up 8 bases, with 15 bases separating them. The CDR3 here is CASSLQELLGYTF. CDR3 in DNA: TGTGCCAGCAGTTTACAAGAGCTTCTGGGCTACACCTTC.

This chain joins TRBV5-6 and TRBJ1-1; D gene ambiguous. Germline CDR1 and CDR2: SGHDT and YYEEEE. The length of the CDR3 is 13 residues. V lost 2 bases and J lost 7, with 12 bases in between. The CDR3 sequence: CASSFRRRFEAFF. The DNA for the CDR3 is TGTGCCAGCAGCTTTAGGAGACGGTTTGAAGCTTTCTTT.

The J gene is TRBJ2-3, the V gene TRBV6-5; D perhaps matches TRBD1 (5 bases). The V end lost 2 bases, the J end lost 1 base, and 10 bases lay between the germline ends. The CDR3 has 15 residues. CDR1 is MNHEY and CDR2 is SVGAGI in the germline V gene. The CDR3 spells CASSYPREGTDTQYF. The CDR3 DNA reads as TGTGCCAGCAGTTACCCCAGGGAAGGCACAGATACGCAGTATTTT.

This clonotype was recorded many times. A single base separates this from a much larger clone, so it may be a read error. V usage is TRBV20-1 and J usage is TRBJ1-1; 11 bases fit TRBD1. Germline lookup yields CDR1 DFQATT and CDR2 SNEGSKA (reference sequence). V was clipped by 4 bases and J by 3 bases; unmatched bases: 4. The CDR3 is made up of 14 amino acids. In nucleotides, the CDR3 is TGCAGTGCTAAGGGGACAGGGGGGGACACTGAAGCTTTCTTT. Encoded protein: CSAKGTGGDTEAFF.

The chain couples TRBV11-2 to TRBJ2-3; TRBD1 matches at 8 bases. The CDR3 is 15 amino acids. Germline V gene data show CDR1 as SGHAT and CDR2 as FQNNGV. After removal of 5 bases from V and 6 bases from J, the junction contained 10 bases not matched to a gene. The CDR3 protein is CASSPSDRGEDTQYF. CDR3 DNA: TGTGCCAGCAGCCCCTCCGACAGGGGAGAGGATACGCAGTATTTT.

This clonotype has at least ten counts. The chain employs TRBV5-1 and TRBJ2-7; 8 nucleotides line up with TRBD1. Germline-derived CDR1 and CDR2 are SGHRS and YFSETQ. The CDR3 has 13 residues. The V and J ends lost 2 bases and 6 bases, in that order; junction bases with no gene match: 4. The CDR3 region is CASSLGQGREQYV. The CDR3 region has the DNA TGCGCCAGCAGCTTAGGACAGGGACGCGAGCAGTACGTC.

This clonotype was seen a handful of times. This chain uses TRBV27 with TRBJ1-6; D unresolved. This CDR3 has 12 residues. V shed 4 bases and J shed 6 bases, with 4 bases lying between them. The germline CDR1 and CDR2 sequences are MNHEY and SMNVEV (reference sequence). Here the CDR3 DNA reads TGTGCCAGCAGTTGGGTTAATTCACCCCTCCACTTT. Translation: CASSWVNSPLHF.

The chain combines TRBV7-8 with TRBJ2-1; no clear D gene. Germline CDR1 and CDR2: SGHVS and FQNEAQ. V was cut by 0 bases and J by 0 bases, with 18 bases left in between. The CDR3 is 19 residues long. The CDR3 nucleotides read TGTGCCAGCAGCTTAGCGTACAGACGGTCCGACCTCTCCTACAATGAGCAGTTCTTC. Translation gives CASSLAYRRSDLSYNEQFF.

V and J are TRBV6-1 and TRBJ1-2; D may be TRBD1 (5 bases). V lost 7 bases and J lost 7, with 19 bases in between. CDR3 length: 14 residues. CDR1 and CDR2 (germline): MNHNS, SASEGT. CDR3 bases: TGTGCCAGCATCCTGTCGGGACTGGCGGGTGGCTACACCTTC. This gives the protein CASILSGLAGGYTF.

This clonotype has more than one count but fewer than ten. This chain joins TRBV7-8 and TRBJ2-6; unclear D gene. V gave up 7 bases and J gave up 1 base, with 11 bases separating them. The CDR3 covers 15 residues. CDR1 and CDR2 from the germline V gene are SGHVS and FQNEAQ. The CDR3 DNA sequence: TGTGCCAGCACCCTGCCTCCTTCTGGGGCCAACGTCCTGACTTTC. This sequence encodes CASTLPPSGANVLTF.

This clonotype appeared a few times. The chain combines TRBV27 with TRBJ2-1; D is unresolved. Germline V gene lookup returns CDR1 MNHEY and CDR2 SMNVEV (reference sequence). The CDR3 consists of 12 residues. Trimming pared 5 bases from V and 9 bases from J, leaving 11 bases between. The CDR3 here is CASSPVAGEQFF. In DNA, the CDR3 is TGTGCCAGCAGTCCCGTCGCTGGTGAGCAGTTCTTC.

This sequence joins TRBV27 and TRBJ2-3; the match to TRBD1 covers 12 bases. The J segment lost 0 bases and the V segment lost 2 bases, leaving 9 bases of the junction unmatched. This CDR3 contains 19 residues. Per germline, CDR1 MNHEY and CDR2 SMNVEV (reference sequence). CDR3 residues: CASSLRDRGRTTSTDTQYF. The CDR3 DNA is TGTGCCAGCAGTTTACGGGACAGGGGGCGGACCACTAGCACAGATACGCAGTATTTT.

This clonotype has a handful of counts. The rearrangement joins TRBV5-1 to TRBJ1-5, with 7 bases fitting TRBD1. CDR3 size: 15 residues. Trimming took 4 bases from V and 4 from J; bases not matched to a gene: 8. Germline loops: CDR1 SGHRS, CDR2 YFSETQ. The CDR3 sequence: CASSVGTDPNQPQHF. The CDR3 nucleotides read TGCGCCAGCAGCGTTGGGACAGATCCGAATCAGCCCCAGCATTTT.

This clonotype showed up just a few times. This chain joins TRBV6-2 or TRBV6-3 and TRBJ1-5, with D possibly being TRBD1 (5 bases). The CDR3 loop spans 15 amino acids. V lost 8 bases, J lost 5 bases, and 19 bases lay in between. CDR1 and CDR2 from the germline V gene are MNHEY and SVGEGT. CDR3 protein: CASRFSRGFYQPQHF. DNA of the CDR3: TGTGCCAGCCGATTTTCGAGGGGATTCTATCAGCCCCAGCATTTT.

The CDR3 DNA reads as TGTGCCAGCAGTTTAGCTGGGGGACACAACCAGCCCCAGCATTTT. This encodes CASSLAGGHNQPQHF. The V and J genes are TRBV12-3 or TRBV12-4 and TRBJ1-5; a weak D match, TRBD1 (6 bases). V was cut by 0 bases and J by 7 bases, with 13 bases left in between. The CDR3 runs to 15 residues.

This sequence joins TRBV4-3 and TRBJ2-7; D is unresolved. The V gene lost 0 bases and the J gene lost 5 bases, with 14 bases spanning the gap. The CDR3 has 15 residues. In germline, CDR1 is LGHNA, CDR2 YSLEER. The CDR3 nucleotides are TGCGCCAGCAGCCAAGAGACATCTTATAGACACGAGCAGTACTTC. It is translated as CASSQETSYRHEQYF.

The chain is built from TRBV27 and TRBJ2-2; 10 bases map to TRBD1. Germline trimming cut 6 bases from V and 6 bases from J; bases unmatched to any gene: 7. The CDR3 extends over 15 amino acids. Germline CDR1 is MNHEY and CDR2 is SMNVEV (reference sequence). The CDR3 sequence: CASRQGQGRPGELFF. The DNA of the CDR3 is TGTGCCAGCAGGCAGGGACAGGGGAGGCCCGGGGAGCTGTTTTTT.

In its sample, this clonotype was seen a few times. The CDR3 sequence: CASSPGQSSNQPQHF. CDR3 DNA: TGTGCCAGCAGTCCGGGACAGTCTAGCAATCAGCCCCAGCATTTT. The genes are TRBV2 and TRBJ1-5; 7 bases map to TRBD1. Per the germline V gene, CDR1 is SNHLY and CDR2 is FYNNEI. The V and J ends lost 5 bases and 0 bases, in that order; junction bases with no gene match: 4. The CDR3 is 15 residues long.

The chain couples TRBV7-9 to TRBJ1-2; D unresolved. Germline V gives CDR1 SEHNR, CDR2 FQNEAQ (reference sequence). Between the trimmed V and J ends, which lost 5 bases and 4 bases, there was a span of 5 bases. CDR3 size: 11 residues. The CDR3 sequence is CASSQSYGYTF. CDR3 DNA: TGTGCCAGCAGCCAAAGCTATGGCTACACCTTC. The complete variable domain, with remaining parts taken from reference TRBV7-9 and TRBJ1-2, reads DTGVSQNPRHKITKRGQNVTFRCDPISEHNRLYWYRQTLGQGPEFLTYFQNEAQLEKSRLLSDRFSAERPKGSFSTLEIQRTEQGDSAMYLCASSQSYGYTFGSGTRLTVV.

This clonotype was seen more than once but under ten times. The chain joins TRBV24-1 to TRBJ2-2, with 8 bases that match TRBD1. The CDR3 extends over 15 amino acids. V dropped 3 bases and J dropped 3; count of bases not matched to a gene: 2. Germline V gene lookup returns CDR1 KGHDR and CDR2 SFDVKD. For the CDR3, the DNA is TGTGCCACCAGTGATGGGACAGGCGACACCGGGGAGCTGTTTTTT. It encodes CATSDGTGDTGELFF.

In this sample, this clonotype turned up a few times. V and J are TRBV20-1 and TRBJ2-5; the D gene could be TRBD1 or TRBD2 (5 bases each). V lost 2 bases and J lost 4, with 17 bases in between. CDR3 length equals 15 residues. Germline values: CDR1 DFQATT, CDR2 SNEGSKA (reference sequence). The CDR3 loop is CSARTQRGVGETQYF. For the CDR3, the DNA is TGCAGTGCTAGAACCCAAAGAGGGGTCGGAGAGACCCAGTACTTC.

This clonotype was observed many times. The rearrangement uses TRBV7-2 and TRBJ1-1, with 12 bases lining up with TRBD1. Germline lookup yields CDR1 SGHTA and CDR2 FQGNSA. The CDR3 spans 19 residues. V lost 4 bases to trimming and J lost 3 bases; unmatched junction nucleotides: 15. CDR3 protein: CASSSSGTGGNPLYTEAFF. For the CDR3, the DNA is TGTGCCAGCAGCTCGTCCGGGACAGGGGGCAACCCGCTTTACACTGAAGCTTTCTTT.